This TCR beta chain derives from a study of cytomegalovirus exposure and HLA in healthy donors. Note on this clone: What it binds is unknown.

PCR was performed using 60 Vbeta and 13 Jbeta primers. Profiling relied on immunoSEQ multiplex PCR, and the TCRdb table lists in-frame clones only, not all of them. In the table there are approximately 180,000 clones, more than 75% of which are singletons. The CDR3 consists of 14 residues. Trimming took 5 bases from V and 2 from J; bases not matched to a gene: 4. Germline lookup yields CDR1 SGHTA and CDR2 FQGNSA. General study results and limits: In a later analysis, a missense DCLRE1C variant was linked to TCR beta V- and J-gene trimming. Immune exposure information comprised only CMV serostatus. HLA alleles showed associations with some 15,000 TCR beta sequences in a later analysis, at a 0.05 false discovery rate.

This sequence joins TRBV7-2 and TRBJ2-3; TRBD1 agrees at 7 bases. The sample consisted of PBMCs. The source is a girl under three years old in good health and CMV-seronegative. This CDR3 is CASSPDRSTDTQYF. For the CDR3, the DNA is TGTGCCAGCAGCCCGGACAGGTCCACAGATACGCAGTATTTT.